Following are 15 T cell receptor beta chains from one sample sequenced in a study of blood T cell repertoires in COVID-19 (dated by TCRdb to about 2020). The protocol used for the library was the immunoSEQ multiplex PCR assay. TCRdb mirrors the immuneACCESS table, restricted to in-frame sequences. Some clones are absent from its copies; in checked studies, under half trace to an unresolved V gene, and the reason for the others is unknown. Recorded for this sample are roughly 330,000 clones; 70% to 90% of them occurred a single time. About 5% of the sample rests with the top ten. Source material: PBMCs or T cells enriched from blood (not recorded which). Source of these receptors: a woman between 25 and 40 years old who had recovered from COVID-19.

The chain recombines TRBV6-5 with TRBJ1-5; 7 nucleotides align to TRBD1. The J segment lost 5 bases and the V segment lost 5 bases, leaving 6 bases of the junction unmatched. Germline V gene lookup returns CDR1 MNHEY and CDR2 SVGAGI. The CDR3 totals 14 residues. The CDR3 region has the DNA TGTGCCAGCAGTCATAGTCAGGGGGATCAGCCCCAGCATTTT. This encodes CASSHSQGDQPQHF.

The rearrangement uses TRBV5-6 and TRBJ2-3; D gene unclear. Germline CDR1 and CDR2: SGHDT and YYEEEE. Trimming shortened V by 0 bases and J by 2 bases, and 10 bases separated the two germline ends. CDR3 length: 15 residues. The CDR3, as DNA: TGTGCCAGCAGCTTGGTTGTCCAGATCACAGATACGCAGTATTTT. It yields the protein CASSLVVQITDTQYF.

The V and J genes are TRBV6-5 and TRBJ2-1; 7 bases fit TRBD2. J lost 5 bases, V lost 10 bases, and 11 bases had no gene match. Germline V lookup: CDR1 MNHEY, CDR2 SVGAGI. The CDR3 runs to 14 residues. The CDR3 bases are TGTGCCACCAGGGACTACCCGCCTGACAATGAGCAGTTCTTC. Protein product: CATRDYPPDNEQFF.

This chain connects TRBV7-9 to TRBJ1-6; 8 bases match TRBD1. The CDR3 sequence is 15 residues long. CDR1 and CDR2 (germline): SEHNR, FQNEAQ (reference sequence). Germline trimming cut 4 bases from V and 7 bases from J; bases unmatched to any gene: 6. Written as DNA, the CDR3 is TGTGCCAGCAGCTCTCCGGACAGGGTGAATTCACCCCTCCACTTT. It is translated as CASSSPDRVNSPLHF.

The V gene is TRBV2, the J gene TRBJ2-7; D uncertain. The CDR3 is 14 residues long. The germline gives CDR1 SNHLY, CDR2 FYNNEI. Trimming removed 0 bases at V and 0 bases at J, with 6 bases between. The CDR3 protein is CASSEARSSYEQYF. The CDR3 coding sequence is TGTGCCAGCAGTGAAGCGAGAAGCTCCTACGAGCAGTACTTC.

The chain carries TRBV28 and TRBJ1-3; no clear D. Germline CDR1 MDHEN, CDR2 SYDVKM. Trimming shortened V by 7 bases and J by 0 bases, and 16 bases separated the two germline ends. CDR3 length: 16 amino acids. As DNA, the CDR3 is TGTGCCAGCACTCCTGAGGCACTCCACTCTGGAAACACCATATATTTT. Protein sequence: CASTPEALHSGNTIYF.

The chain combines TRBV7-9 with TRBJ1-2; 9 nucleotides line up with TRBD1. Germline values: CDR1 SEHNR, CDR2 FQNEAQ (reference sequence). The CDR3 is 15 amino acids. V was clipped by 0 bases and J by 6 bases; unmatched bases: 5. DNA of the CDR3: TGTGCCAGCAGCTTAGCACAGGGGGCTGGGGATGGCTACACCTTC. It translates to CASSLAQGAGDGYTF.

V is TRBV5-1 and J is TRBJ1-5, with D possibly matching TRBD1 (6 bases). The CDR3 contains 15 residues. V lost 2 bases to trimming and J lost 6 bases, with 15 bases between them. CDR1 SGHRS and CDR2 YFSETQ come from the germline V gene. CDR3 amino acids: CASSFSGVSGQPQHF. For the CDR3, the DNA is TGCGCCAGCAGCTTCTCAGGGGTTTCGGGTCAGCCCCAGCATTTT. The full variable domain, completed using reference TRBV5-1 and TRBJ1-5, is KAGVTQTPRYLIKTRGQQVTLSCSPISGHRSVSWYQQTPGQGLQFLFEYFSETQRNKGNFPGRFSGRQFSNSRSEMNVSTLELGDSALYLCASSFSGVSGQPQHFGDGTRLSIL.

The chain joins TRBV18 to TRBJ2-7; TRBD1 is a possible D gene (6 bases). CDR3 length equals 13 residues. Trimming pared 2 bases from V and 3 bases from J, leaving 8 bases between. In germline, CDR1 is KGHSH, CDR2 LQKENI. CDR3 residues: CASSPEQGYEQYF. CDR3 nucleotides: TGTGCCAGCTCACCAGAACAGGGCTACGAGCAGTACTTC.

The chain carries TRBV6-5 and TRBJ2-7; weak D call: TRBD2 (5 bases). Trimming took 4 bases from V and 3 from J, leaving 7 bases between them. The germline CDR1 and CDR2 sequences are MNHEY and SVGAGI. The CDR3 extends over 12 amino acids. The CDR3 DNA is TGTGCCAGCAGTTCCGACTACTACGAGCAGTACTTC. It codes for CASSSDYYEQYF.

For the CDR3, the DNA is TGTGCCAGCAGCGTCTCTGGACAGACCGACTATGGCTACACCTTC. Its translation is CASSVSGQTDYGYTF. This chain links TRBV9 with TRBJ1-2; the D gene is possibly TRBD1 (6 bases). Trimming shortened V by 2 bases and J by 3 bases, and 14 bases separated the two germline ends. The CDR3 has 15 amino acids. In germline, CDR1 is SGDLS, CDR2 YYNGEE.

The J gene is TRBJ1-2, the V gene TRBV3-1 (or the pseudogene TRBV3-2); the D is unclear. Looked up from germline, CDR1 is LGHDT and CDR2 is YNNKEL (reference sequence). Trimming stripped 0 bases from V and 8 bases from J, with 10 bases between. The length of the CDR3 is 13 residues. CDR3 in amino acids: CASSQDGGRGYTF. The DNA of the CDR3 is TGTGCCAGCAGCCAAGATGGCGGTCGGGGCTACACCTTC.

J is TRBJ2-2 and V is TRBV5-4; TRBD1 agrees at 8 bases. CDR1 is SGHNT, CDR2 YYREEE, per germline (reference sequence). The CDR3 loop spans 15 amino acids. J was trimmed by 5 bases and V by 1 base; bases with no gene match: 4. The CDR3: CASSLQGAGTGELFF. The CDR3 bases are TGTGCCAGCAGCTTGCAGGGGGCCGGTACCGGGGAGCTGTTTTTT.

This chain links TRBV24-1 with TRBJ2-1, with D maybe TRBD2 (6 bases). V was pared by 3 bases and J by 8 bases, with 13 bases between. This CDR3 has 14 residues. Germline assignment: CDR1 KGHDR and CDR2 SFDVKD. The CDR3 DNA reads as TGTGCCACCAGTGATCCCGGCGGCGGGGATGAGCAGTTCTTC. Its translation is CATSDPGGGDEQFF.

The V gene is TRBV5-1, the J gene TRBJ2-7, with D possibly being TRBD1 (6 bases). CDR3 length: 14 residues. Trimming removed 2 bases from V and 0 bases from J, with 9 bases in between. Germline CDR1 reads SGHRS; CDR2 reads YFSETQ. CDR3 amino acids: CASSLQGPSYEQYF. DNA for the CDR3: TGCGCCAGCAGCTTACAGGGCCCCTCCTACGAGCAGTACTTC.